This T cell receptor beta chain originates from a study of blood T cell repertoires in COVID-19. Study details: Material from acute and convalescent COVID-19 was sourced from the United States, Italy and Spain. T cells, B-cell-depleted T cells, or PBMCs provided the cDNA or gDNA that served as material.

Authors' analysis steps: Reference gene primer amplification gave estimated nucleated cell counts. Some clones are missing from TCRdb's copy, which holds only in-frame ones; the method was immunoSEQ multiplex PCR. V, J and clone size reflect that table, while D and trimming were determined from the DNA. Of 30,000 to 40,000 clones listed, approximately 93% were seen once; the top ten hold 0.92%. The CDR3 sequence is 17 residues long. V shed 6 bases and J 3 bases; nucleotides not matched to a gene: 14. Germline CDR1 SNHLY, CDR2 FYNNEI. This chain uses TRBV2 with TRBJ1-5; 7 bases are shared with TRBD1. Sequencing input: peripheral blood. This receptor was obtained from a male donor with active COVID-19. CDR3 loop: CASSARTGPLYNQPQHF. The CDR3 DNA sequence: TGTGCCAGCAGCGCCAGGACAGGTCCCCTCTACAATCAGCCCCAGCATTTT.